These T cell receptor beta chains were read from a single sample in a study of identical twins. In TCRdb, the 5' RACE reads were re-called with MiXCR into one record per CDR3 protein. In the table there are about 660,000 distinct CDR3 sequences, over 8.5% of which are singletons. This same sample was also part of a study on yellow fever vaccine responses in identical twins.

The sequenced material came from PBMCs. The receptors derive from a woman between 18 and 30 years old in good health. CDR3s leave out the opening cysteine and the closing phenylalanine or tryptophan.

TRBJ2-7 TRBV6-5 ASSYMPEPYEQY
TRBJ2-1 TRBV12-3/TRBV12-4 ASSFWIGGASYNEQF
TRBJ2-7 TRBV3-1 ASSSSGVPYEQY
TRBJ2-3 TRBV29-1 SQRRRGADTQY
TRBJ1-5 TRBV6-1 ASRADYSNQPQH
TRBJ2-5 TRBV10-3 AIKGGEARRETQY
TRBJ1-4 TRBV6-5 ASSYSPTGRGEKLF
TRBJ2-3 TRBV18 ASSPDRPDTQY
TRBJ2-1 TRBV6-4 ASSPVGHDEQF
TRBJ2-7 TRBV11-2 ASSLVSWTSGTYFYEQY
TRBJ1-5 TRBV20-1 SASGRDQPQH
TRBJ2-1 TRBV11-2 ASSPPPGHGRDEQF
TRBJ1-1 TRBV7-9 ASSPPLGNTEAF
TRBJ1-1 TRBV7-9 ASNRGVNTEAF
TRBJ2-7 TRBV7-8 ASSLAELAYEQY
TRBJ2-7 TRBV5-1 ASSLAVGGEQY
TRBJ2-7 TRBV24-1 ATSDTRSSYEQY
TRBJ2-4 TRBV15 ATSRELAGVLVKNIQY
TRBJ2-3 TRBV5-1 ASSLEGEADTQY
TRBJ2-1 TRBV7-8 ASSLSALTYNEQF
TRBJ2-1 TRBV10-3 AIKKETSNNEQF
TRBJ2-1 TRBV7-3 ASSSGTSGGNEQF
TRBJ1-5 TRBV30 AWSASNQPQH
TRBJ2-2 TRBV24-1 ATSDLLGETGELF
TRBJ2-5 TRBV5-5 ASSLERYQETQY
TRBJ2-7 TRBV5-1 ASSWTSGSYEQY
TRBJ2-7 TRBV9 ASSVGGTDTYEQY
TRBJ2-7 TRBV12-3/TRBV12-4 ASSLAGGSYEQY
TRBJ2-6 TRBV5-6 ASSSPGQGSGANVLT